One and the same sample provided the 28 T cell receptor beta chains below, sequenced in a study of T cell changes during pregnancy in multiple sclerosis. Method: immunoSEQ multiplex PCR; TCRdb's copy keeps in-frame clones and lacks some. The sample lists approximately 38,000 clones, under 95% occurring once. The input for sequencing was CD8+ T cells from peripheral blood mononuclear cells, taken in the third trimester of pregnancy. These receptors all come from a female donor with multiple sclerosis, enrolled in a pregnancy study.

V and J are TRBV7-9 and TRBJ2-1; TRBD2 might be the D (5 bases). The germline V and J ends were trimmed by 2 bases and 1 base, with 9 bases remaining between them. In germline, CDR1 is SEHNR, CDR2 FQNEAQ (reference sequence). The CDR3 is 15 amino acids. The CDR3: CASSLSGISYNEQFF. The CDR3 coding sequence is TGTGCCAGCAGCTTAAGCGGAATATCCTACAATGAGCAGTTCTTC.

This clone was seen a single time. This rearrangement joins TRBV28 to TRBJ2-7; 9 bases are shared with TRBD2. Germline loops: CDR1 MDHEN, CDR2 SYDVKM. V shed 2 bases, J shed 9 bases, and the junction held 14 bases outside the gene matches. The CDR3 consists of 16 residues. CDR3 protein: CASSLPGTSWQQGQYF. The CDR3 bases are TGTGCCAGCAGTTTACCAGGGACTAGCTGGCAACAGGGGCAGTACTTC.

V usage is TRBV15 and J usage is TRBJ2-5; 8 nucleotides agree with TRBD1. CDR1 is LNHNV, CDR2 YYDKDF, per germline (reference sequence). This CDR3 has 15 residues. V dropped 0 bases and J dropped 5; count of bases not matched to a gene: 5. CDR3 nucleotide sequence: TGTGCCACCAGCAGAGATTTTCAGGGGGCGGAGACCCAGTACTTC. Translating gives CATSRDFQGAETQYF. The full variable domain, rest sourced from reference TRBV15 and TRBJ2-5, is DAMVIQNPRYQVTQFGKPVTLSCSQTLNHNVMYWYQQKSSQAPKLLFHYYDKDFNNEADTPDNFQSRRPNTSFCFLDIRSPGLGDTAMYLCATSRDFQGAETQYFGPGTRLLVL.

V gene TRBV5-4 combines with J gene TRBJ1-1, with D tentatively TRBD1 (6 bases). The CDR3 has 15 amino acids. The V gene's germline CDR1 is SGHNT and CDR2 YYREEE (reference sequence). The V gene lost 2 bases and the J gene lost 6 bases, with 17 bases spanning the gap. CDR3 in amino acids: CASSLGTPLLSEAFF. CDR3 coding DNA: TGTGCCAGCAGCTTAGGGACACCCCTCCTCTCTGAAGCTTTCTTT.

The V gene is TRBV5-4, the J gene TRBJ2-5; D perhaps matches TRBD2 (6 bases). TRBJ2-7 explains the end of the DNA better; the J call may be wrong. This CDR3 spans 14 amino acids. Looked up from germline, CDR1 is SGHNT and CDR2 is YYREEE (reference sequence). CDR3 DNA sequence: TGTGCCAGCAGCTTGGGGCTAGCGAGCTACGAGCAGTACTTC. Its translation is CASSLGLASYEQYF.

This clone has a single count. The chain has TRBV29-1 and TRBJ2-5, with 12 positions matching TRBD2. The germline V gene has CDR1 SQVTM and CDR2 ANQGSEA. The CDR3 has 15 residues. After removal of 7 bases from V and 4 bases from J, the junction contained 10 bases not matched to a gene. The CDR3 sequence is CSAPGLAGGVETQYF. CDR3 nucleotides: TGCAGCGCCCCGGGACTAGCGGGCGGGGTAGAGACCCAGTACTTC.

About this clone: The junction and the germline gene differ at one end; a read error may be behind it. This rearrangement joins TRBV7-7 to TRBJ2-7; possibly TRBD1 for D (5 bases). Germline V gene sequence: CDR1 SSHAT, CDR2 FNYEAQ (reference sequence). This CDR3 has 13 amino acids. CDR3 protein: CASSLTETYEQYF. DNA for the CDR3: TGTGCTAGCAGCTTGACAGAAACCTACGAGCAGTACTTC.

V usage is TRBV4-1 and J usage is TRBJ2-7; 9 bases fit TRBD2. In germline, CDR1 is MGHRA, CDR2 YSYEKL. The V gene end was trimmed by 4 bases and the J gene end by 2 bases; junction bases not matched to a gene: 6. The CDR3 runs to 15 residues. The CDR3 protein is CASSPSTSGTYEQYF. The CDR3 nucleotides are TGCGCCAGCAGCCCCTCGACTAGCGGTACCTACGAGCAGTACTTC.

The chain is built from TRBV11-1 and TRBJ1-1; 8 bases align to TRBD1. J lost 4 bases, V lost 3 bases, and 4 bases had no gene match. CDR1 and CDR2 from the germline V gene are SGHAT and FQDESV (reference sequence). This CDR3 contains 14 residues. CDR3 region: CASSFGTGFTEAFF. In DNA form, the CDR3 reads TGTGCCAGCAGCTTCGGGACAGGCTTCACTGAAGCTTTCTTT.

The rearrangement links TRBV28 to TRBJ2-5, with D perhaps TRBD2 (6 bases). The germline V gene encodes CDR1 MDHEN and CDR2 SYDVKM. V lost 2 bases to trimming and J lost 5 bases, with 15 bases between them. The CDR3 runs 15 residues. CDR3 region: CASSLGVSGVETQYF. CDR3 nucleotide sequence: TGTGCCAGCAGTTTAGGCGTGTCGGGGGTGGAGACCCAGTACTTC.

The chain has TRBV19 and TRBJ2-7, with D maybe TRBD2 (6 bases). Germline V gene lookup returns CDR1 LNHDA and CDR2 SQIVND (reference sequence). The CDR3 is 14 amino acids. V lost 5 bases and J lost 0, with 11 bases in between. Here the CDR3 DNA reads TGTGCCAGTAGTTCCCCGGGACTCTCCTACGAGCAGTACTTC. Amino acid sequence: CASSSPGLSYEQYF.

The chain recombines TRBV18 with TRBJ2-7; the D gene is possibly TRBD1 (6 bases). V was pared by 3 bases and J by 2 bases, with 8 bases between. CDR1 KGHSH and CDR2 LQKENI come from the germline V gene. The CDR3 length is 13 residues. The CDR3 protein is CASSPGAAYEQYF. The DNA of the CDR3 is TGTGCCAGCTCACCGGGGGCAGCCTACGAGCAGTACTTC.

CDR3 sequence reads: CASRTSLNYNEQFF. The CDR3 nucleotides are TGTGCCAGCAGGACTAGCCTAAACTACAATGAGCAGTTCTTC. J is TRBJ2-1 and V is TRBV2; 7 nucleotides line up with TRBD2. This CDR3 region has 14 residues. Germline CDR1 reads SNHLY; CDR2 reads FYNNEI. V trimming: 6 bases; J trimming: 3 bases; junction bases outside the gene matches: 5.

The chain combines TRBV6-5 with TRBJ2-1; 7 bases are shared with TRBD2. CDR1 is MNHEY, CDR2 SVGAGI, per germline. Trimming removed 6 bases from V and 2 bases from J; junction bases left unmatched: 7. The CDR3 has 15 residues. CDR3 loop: CASRRKSGAYNEQFF. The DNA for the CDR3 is TGTGCCAGCAGACGAAAAAGCGGGGCCTACAATGAGCAGTTCTTC.

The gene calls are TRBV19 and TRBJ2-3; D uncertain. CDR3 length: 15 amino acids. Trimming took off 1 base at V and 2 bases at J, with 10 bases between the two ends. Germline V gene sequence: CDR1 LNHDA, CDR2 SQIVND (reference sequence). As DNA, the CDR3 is TGTGCCAGTAGTATAGTCCCCGCGCCCACAGATACGCAGTATTTT. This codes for CASSIVPAPTDTQYF.

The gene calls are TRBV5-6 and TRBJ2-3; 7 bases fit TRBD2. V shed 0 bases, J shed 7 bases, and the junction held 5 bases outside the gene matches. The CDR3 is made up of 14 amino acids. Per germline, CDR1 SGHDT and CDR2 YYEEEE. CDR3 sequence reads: CASSLGGSGNTQYF. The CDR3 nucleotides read TGTGCCAGCAGCTTGGGCGGGAGCGGTAATACGCAGTATTTT.

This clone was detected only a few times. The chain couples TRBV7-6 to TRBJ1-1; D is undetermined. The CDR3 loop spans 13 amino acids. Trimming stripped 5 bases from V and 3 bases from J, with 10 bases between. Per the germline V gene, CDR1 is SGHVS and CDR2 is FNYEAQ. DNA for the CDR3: TGTGCCAGCAGCCCCCCGGGATACACTGAAGCTTTCTTT. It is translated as CASSPPGYTEAFF.

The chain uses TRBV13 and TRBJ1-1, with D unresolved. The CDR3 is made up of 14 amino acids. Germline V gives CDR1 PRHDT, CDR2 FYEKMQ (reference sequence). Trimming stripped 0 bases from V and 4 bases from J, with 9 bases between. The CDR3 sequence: CASSLGRGITEAFF. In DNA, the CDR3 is TGTGCCAGCAGCTTAGGGCGGGGTATCACTGAAGCTTTCTTT.

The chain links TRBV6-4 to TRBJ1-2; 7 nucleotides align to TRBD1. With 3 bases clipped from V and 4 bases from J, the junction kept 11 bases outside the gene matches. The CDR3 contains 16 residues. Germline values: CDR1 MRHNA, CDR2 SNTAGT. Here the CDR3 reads CASSETPGTVGYGYTF. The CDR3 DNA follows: TGTGCCAGCAGTGAGACCCCCGGGACAGTGGGCTATGGCTACACCTTC.

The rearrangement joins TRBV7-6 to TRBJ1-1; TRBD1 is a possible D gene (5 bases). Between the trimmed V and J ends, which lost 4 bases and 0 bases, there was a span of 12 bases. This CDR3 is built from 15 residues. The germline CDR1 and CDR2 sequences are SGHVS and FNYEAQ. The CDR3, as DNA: TGTGCCAGCAGCTCGTCGGGGGACCTGAACACTGAAGCTTTCTTT. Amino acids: CASSSSGDLNTEAFF. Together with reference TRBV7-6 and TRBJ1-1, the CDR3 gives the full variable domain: GAGVSQSPRYKVTKRGQDVALRCDPISGHVSLYWYRQALGQGPEFLTYFNYEAQQDKSGLPNDRFSAERPEGSISTLTIQRTEQRDSAMYRCASSSSGDLNTEAFFGQGTRLTVV.

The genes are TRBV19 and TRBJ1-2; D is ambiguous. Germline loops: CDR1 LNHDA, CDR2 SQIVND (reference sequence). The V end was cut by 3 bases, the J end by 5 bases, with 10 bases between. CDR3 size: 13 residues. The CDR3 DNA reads TGTGCCAGTAGTATGGGCAGCCCATATGGCTACACCTTC. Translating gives CASSMGSPYGYTF.

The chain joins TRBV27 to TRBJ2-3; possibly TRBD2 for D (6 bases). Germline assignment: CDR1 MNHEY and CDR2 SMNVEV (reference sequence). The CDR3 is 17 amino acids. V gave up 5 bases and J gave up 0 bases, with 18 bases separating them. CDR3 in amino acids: CASSELLAPSSTDTQYF. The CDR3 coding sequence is TGTGCCAGCAGTGAACTTCTAGCGCCGTCTAGCACAGATACGCAGTATTTT.

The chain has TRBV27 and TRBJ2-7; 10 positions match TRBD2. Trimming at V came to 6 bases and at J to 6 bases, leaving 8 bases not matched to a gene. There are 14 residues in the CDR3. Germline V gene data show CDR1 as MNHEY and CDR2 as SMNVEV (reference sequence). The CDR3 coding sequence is TGTGCCAGCAGCTTCTCCGGGACTAGCGCCGAGCAGTACTTC. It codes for CASSFSGTSAEQYF.

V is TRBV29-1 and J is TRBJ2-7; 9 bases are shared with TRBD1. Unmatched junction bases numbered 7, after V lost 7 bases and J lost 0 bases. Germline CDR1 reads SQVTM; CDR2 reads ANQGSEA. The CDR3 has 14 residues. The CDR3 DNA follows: TGCAGCGCTACACCGGGACAGGGCTCCTACGAGCAGTACTTC. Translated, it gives CSATPGQGSYEQYF.

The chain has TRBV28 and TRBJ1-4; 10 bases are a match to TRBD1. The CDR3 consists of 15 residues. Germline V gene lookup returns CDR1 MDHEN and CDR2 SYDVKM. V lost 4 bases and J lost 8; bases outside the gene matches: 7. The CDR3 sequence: CASSSGQGDWEKLFF. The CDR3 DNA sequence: TGTGCCAGCAGTTCTGGACAGGGGGATTGGGAAAAACTGTTTTTT. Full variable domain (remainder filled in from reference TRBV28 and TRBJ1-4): DVKVTQSSRYLVKRTGEKVFLECVQDMDHENMFWYRQDPGLGLRLIYFSYDVKMKEKGDIPEGYSVSREKKERFSLILESASTNQTSMYLCASSSGQGDWEKLFFGSGTQLSVL.

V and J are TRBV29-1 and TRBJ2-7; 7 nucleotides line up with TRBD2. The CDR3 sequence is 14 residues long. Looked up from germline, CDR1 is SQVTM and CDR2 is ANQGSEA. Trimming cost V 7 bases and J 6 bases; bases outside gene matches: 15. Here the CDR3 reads CSAGTGREIGEQYF. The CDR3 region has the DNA TGCAGCGCTGGGACTGGGCGGGAGATCGGCGAGCAGTACTTC.

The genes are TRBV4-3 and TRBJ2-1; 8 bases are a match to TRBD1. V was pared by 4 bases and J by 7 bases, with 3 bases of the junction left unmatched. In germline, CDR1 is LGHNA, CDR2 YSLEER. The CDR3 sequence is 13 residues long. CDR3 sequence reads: CASSLQGANEQFF. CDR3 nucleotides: TGCGCCAGCAGCCTTCAGGGGGCGAATGAGCAGTTCTTC.

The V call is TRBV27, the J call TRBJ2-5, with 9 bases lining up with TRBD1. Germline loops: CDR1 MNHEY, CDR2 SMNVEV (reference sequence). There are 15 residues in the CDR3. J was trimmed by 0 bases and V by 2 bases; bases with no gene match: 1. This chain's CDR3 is CASSLGTGYQETQYF. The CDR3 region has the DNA TGTGCCAGCAGTTTAGGGACAGGGTACCAAGAGACCCAGTACTTC.